This T cell receptor beta chain originates from a study of OX40 agonist ivuxolimab in advanced cancers. The V gene's germline CDR1 is MNHNY and CDR2 SVGAGI (reference sequence). Between the trimmed V and J ends, which lost 9 bases and 0 bases, there was a span of 13 bases. The CDR3 is 14 amino acids. Clones were read by immunoSEQ multiplex PCR, and TCRdb kept only the in-frame ones, dropping some. The sample lists fewer than 95,000 clones; 70% to 85% were seen once. J is TRBJ2-3 and V is TRBV6-6; D tentatively reads TRBD1 or TRBD2 (5 bases each). This receptor was identified in an adult with an advanced solid tumor such as melanoma, head and neck, liver or kidney cancer. The source material was CD4+ or CD8+ T cells sorted from blood, sampled in a trial of the OX40 agonist ivuxolimab. This CDR3 reads CASVRDGSTDTQYF. CDR3 DNA sequence: TGTGCCAGTGTCCGGGACGGGAGCACAGATACGCAGTATTTT.